Reported below is one TCR beta chain. Antigen: not known. Researchers amplified the TCR beta CDR3 regions from RNA transcripts. HTBI primers were employed in a first-round RT-PCR of the TCR CDR3. Each CDR3 protein is one row after TCRdb ran MiXCR on the multiplex PCR reads. The sample carries around 300,000 distinct CDR3 sequences, 15% to 20% recorded once. Together with thyroid ultrasound, orbital computed tomography, serum thyroxine and TRAb, clinical symptoms were used for diagnoses. This sample stems from a study of T cells in Graves' hyperthyroidism and ophthalmopathy. Study-level points and caveats: Blood also contained most expanded thyroid clonotypes above 0.001.

Sequencing was carried out using blood. This TCR was sampled from a man between 45 and 60 years old with Graves' ophthalmopathy.

The chain's CDR3 is CASSLGGQGRNEQYF. The DNA for the CDR3 is TGCGCCAGCAGCTTGGGGGGACAGGGGAGGAATGAGCAGTACTTC. V gene TRBV5-1 combines with J gene TRBJ2-1; 10 bases map to TRBD1. The J call is in doubt because the DNA end fits TRBJ2-7 better. This CDR3 has 15 residues. From germline, CDR1 is SGHRS and CDR2 YFSETQ.